This is a list of T cell receptor beta chains from one sample in a study of OX40 agonist ivuxolimab in advanced cancers. This table comes from immunoSEQ multiplex PCR, and its TCRdb copy is limited to in-frame clones, with some not included. The profile shows tens of thousands of clones, roughly nine tenths of them singletons. The material sequenced was CD4+ or CD8+ T cells sorted from blood, taken in a trial of the OX40 agonist ivuxolimab. Receptors originate from an adult with an advanced solid tumor such as melanoma, head and neck, liver or kidney cancer. The CDR3 runs from the conserved cysteine through the conserved F or W. A D gene is named only where the DNA matches it firmly. Not every row has a clone size; where given, it reads once, few, many or a size class.

abundance: -
d_gene: TRBD2
j_gene: TRBJ2-1
v_gene: TRBV15
CDR3nt: TGTGCCACCAGCAGACAACGACTAGCGGGGGGGACCTACAATGAGCAGTTCTTC
CDR3aa: CATSRQRLAGGTYNEQFF

abundance: -
d_gene: TRBD1
j_gene: TRBJ2-7
v_gene: TRBV19
CDR3nt: TGTGCCAGTACTCCGGGACAGGGAGCCTACGAGCAGTACTTC
CDR3aa: CASTPGQGAYEQYF

abundance: few
d_gene: -
j_gene: TRBJ2-4
v_gene: TRBV10-1
CDR3nt: TGCGCCAGCAGGACAGTTCTGGCCAAAAACATTCAGTACTTC
CDR3aa: CASRTVLAKNIQYF

abundance: -
d_gene: TRBD1
j_gene: TRBJ2-7
v_gene: TRBV18
CDR3nt: TGTGCCAGCTCACCAAGGGGGCCGTACGAGCAGTACTTC
CDR3aa: CASSPRGPYEQYF

abundance: -
d_gene: -
j_gene: TRBJ2-7
v_gene: TRBV29-1
CDR3nt: TGCAGCGTTAGACCGGGACTGAGTAGGGAGCAGTACTTC
CDR3aa: CSVRPGLSREQYF

abundance: -
d_gene: -
j_gene: TRBJ2-7
v_gene: TRBV10-2
CDR3nt: TGCGCCAGCAAAAGGACAGTTGACTACGAGCAGTACTTC
CDR3aa: CASKRTVDYEQYF

abundance: -
d_gene: TRBD1
j_gene: TRBJ1-5
v_gene: TRBV19
CDR3nt: TGTGCCAGCAATACCGAGGGGGCAGGGAATCAGCCCCAGCATTTT
CDR3aa: CASNTEGAGNQPQHF

abundance: few
d_gene: -
j_gene: TRBJ2-7
v_gene: TRBV7-2
CDR3nt: TGTGCCAGCAGCTTGGCGGTCCCCTACGAGCAGTACTTC
CDR3aa: CASSLAVPYEQYF

abundance: -
d_gene: -
j_gene: TRBJ2-1
v_gene: TRBV6-1
CDR3nt: TGTGCCAGCAGCAAAACCAGGGACTCCTACAATGAGCAGTTCTTC
CDR3aa: CASSKTRDSYNEQFF

abundance: -
d_gene: TRBD1
j_gene: TRBJ1-5
v_gene: TRBV7-8
CDR3nt: TGTGCCAGCAGCTACAGGGGTCAGCCCCAGCATTTT
CDR3aa: CASSYRGQPQHF

abundance: -
d_gene: -
j_gene: TRBJ2-7
v_gene: TRBV18
CDR3nt: TGTGCCAGCTCACTGAACGCTCCCGGGACCTCCTACGAGCAGTACTTC
CDR3aa: CASSLNAPGTSYEQYF

abundance: -
d_gene: -
j_gene: TRBJ1-2
v_gene: TRBV5-4
CDR3nt: TGTGCCAGCAGCTTGGAGGGGGGCCGGTATGGCTACACCTTC
CDR3aa: CASSLEGGRYGYTF

abundance: -
d_gene: -
j_gene: TRBJ1-2
v_gene: TRBV18
CDR3nt: TGTGCCAGCTCACGGGTATCATACAGGTCGTATGGCTACACCTTC
CDR3aa: CASSRVSYRSYGYTF

abundance: -
d_gene: TRBD2
j_gene: TRBJ2-1
v_gene: TRBV5-4
CDR3nt: TGTGCCAGCAGCTTGGGACTAGCGGAAGGGAATGAGCAGTTCTTC
CDR3aa: CASSLGLAEGNEQFF

abundance: -
d_gene: -
j_gene: TRBJ1-5
v_gene: TRBV19
CDR3nt: TGTGCCAGTAGTATAGGTGGGGTAGGGCAGCCCCAGCATTTT
CDR3aa: CASSIGGVGQPQHF

abundance: once
d_gene: -
j_gene: TRBJ2-7
v_gene: TRBV5-4
CDR3nt: TGTGCCAGCAGCCCCCCGCCCGGGGAGCTTTCCTACGAGCAGTACTTC
CDR3aa: CASSPPPGELSYEQYF

abundance: -
d_gene: TRBD2
j_gene: TRBJ2-6
v_gene: TRBV30
CDR3nt: TGTGCCGGACCCGGGGGGGCCGGGGCCAACGTCCTGACTTTC
CDR3aa: CAGPGGAGANVLTF

abundance: -
d_gene: -
j_gene: TRBJ2-2
v_gene: TRBV28
CDR3nt: TGTGCCAGCAGTTCCCCTAGACTTCGACAGGCGAACACCGGGGAGCTGTTTTTT
CDR3aa: CASSSPRLRQANTGELFF

abundance: -
d_gene: -
j_gene: TRBJ2-2
v_gene: TRBV7-9
CDR3nt: TGTGCCAGCAGGTCACAGGGTTTGGGCACCGGGGAGCTGTTTTTT
CDR3aa: CASRSQGLGTGELFF

abundance: -
d_gene: TRBD1
j_gene: TRBJ1-1
v_gene: TRBV10-3
CDR3nt: TGTGCCATGGGACAGGGCAACACTGAAGCTTTCTTT
CDR3aa: CAMGQGNTEAFF

abundance: -
d_gene: TRBD1
j_gene: TRBJ2-5
v_gene: TRBV19
CDR3nt: TGTGCCACTCGGCTGGCAGGGGGCAAGGAGACCCAGTACTTC
CDR3aa: CATRLAGGKETQYF

abundance: -
d_gene: TRBD1
j_gene: TRBJ2-7
v_gene: TRBV5-1
CDR3nt: TGCGCCAGCAGCTCGGGACAGGGGGTAATATACGAGCAGTACTTC
CDR3aa: CASSSGQGVIYEQYF

abundance: -
d_gene: -
j_gene: TRBJ2-2
v_gene: TRBV19
CDR3nt: TGTGCCAGTATGAGAGATTCGGGACTCGCGAACACCGGGGAGCTGTTTTTT
CDR3aa: CASMRDSGLANTGELFF

abundance: -
d_gene: TRBD1
j_gene: TRBJ2-3
v_gene: TRBV19
CDR3nt: TGTGCCAGTAGTATACCAAGGGGACAGAAAGATACGCAGTATTTT
CDR3aa: CASSIPRGQKDTQYF

abundance: -
d_gene: TRBD1
j_gene: TRBJ2-7
v_gene: TRBV5-1
CDR3nt: TGCGCCAGCAGCTTGATGTGGACAGGACCCTACGAGCAGTACTTC
CDR3aa: CASSLMWTGPYEQYF

abundance: once
d_gene: -
j_gene: TRBJ1-6
v_gene: TRBV7-2
CDR3nt: TGTGCCAGCAGCTTAGAGCCTCAGGGTGGATCACCCCTCCACTTT
CDR3aa: CASSLEPQGGSPLHF

abundance: -
d_gene: -
j_gene: TRBJ1-6
v_gene: TRBV4-2
CDR3nt: TGTGCCAGCAGCCAAGAGGATTCACCCCTCCACTTT
CDR3aa: CASSQEDSPLHF

abundance: -
d_gene: TRBD1
j_gene: TRBJ1-2
v_gene: TRBV6-5
CDR3nt: TGTGCCAGCGACCAACAGGGGGCACGGTATGGCTACACCTTC
CDR3aa: CASDQQGARYGYTF

abundance: -
d_gene: TRBD2
j_gene: TRBJ2-1
v_gene: TRBV10-3
CDR3nt: TGTGCCATCAGTGAGGCGGGAGAAGGAACCTACAATGAGCAGTTCTTC
CDR3aa: CAISEAGEGTYNEQFF

abundance: -
d_gene: TRBD1
j_gene: TRBJ1-5
v_gene: TRBV11-2
CDR3nt: TGTGCCAGCAGTCGACAGGGGAAGAGCGGCAATCAGCCCCAGCATTTT
CDR3aa: CASSRQGKSGNQPQHF

abundance: -
d_gene: -
j_gene: TRBJ2-3
v_gene: TRBV30
CDR3nt: TGTGCCTGGAGATCCTACCCCCCAGATACGCAGTATTTT
CDR3aa: CAWRSYPPDTQYF

abundance: -
d_gene: -
j_gene: TRBJ2-4
v_gene: TRBV9
CDR3nt: TGTGCCAGCAGCGCGGCCCCGATGGTAGCCAAAAACATTCAGTACTTC
CDR3aa: CASSAAPMVAKNIQYF

abundance: -
d_gene: -
j_gene: TRBJ2-3
v_gene: TRBV7-9
CDR3nt: TGTGCCAGCAGCTACTCCGGGACCGAGAGAGATACGCAGTATTTT
CDR3aa: CASSYSGTERDTQYF

abundance: -
d_gene: -
j_gene: TRBJ2-7
v_gene: TRBV9
CDR3nt: TGTGCCAGCAGCCCCGAACGACAGCTCGGCGAGCAGTACTTC
CDR3aa: CASSPERQLGEQYF

abundance: -
d_gene: -
j_gene: TRBJ1-5
v_gene: TRBV6-6
CDR3nt: TGTGCCAGCAGTGCCGCGACAGGCTATAATCAGCCCCAGCATTTT
CDR3aa: CASSAATGYNQPQHF

abundance: -
d_gene: -
j_gene: TRBJ1-6
v_gene: TRBV5-1
CDR3nt: TGCGCCAGCAGCTTAGGGTCGGGGAATAATTCACCCCTCCACTTT
CDR3aa: CASSLGSGNNSPLHF

abundance: -
d_gene: TRBD2
j_gene: TRBJ2-5
v_gene: TRBV18
CDR3nt: TGTGCCAGCTCAGCCTCCGAGGGTAGCGGGGAGAGGGGGGGCGGGACCCAGTACTTC
CDR3aa: CASSASEGSGERGGGTQYF

abundance: -
d_gene: -
j_gene: TRBJ1-4
v_gene: TRBV5-8
CDR3nt: TGTGCCAGCAGCCGACAGGATAAGGTCGAAAAACTGTTTTTT
CDR3aa: CASSRQDKVEKLFF

abundance: once
d_gene: TRBD1
j_gene: TRBJ1-1
v_gene: TRBV5-1
CDR3nt: TGCGCCAGCAGCTCGGGACAGGGGCTGAACACTGAAGCTTTCTTT
CDR3aa: CASSSGQGLNTEAFF

abundance: -
d_gene: -
j_gene: TRBJ2-5
v_gene: TRBV29-1
CDR3nt: TGCAGCGTTTCAGGGGCCCCGGGAGAGACCCAGTACTTC
CDR3aa: CSVSGAPGETQYF